This TCR beta chain was sequenced during a study of identical twins. Overall study results and limits: Analyses based on zero insertions could be partly confounded by invariant MAIT and iNKT cells.

Healthy Caucasians, and only they, were the donors. TCRdb reprocessed the 5' RACE reads via MiXCR and lists one record per CDR3 protein. The data hold 700,000 to 950,000 distinct CDR3 sequences, with 9% to 15% observed a single time. The ends were cut back, 5 bases at V and 0 bases at J, with 11 bases in the middle. CDR3 length equals 15 residues. This clonotype was found many times. No antigen is known for it. These same data were also listed under a study on yellow fever vaccine responses in identical twins.

The rearrangement links TRBV12-3 or TRBV12-4 to TRBJ2-1; the D is unclear. The clonotype comes from a woman aged 18 to 35 in good health. Sequencing was carried out using PBMCs. The CDR3, as DNA: TGTGCCAGCAGTCCGAGCCTGAGCTCCTACAATGAGCAGTTCTTC. Amino acids: CASSPSLSSYNEQFF.